This is a list of T cell receptor beta chains from one sample in a study of T cells in Graves' hyperthyroidism and ophthalmopathy. TCRdb re-called the multiplex PCR reads with MiXCR, one entry per CDR3 protein. The data hold around 580,000 distinct CDR3 sequences, with approximately 44% observed a single time. The material sequenced was peripheral blood or thyroid tissue (not recorded which). These receptors were obtained from a woman aged 18-30 years with Graves' hyperthyroidism. CDR3s include the opening cysteine and the closing phenylalanine or tryptophan. The D gene is left open where the match is weak. Clone size is stated in some rows and not others, as once, few, many or a class when expanded.

>many|TRBD1|TRBJ1-4|TRBV12-3/TRBV12-4
TGTGCCAGCAGTCCACAGGGGTTCCGTCGAGAAAAACTGTTTTTT
CASSPQGFRREKLFF
>-|TRBD2|TRBJ2-2|TRBV2
TGTGCCAGCAGACGTAGCGGGAGGCGTGCGGTGGAGCTGTTTTTT
CASRRSGRRAVELFF
>many|-|TRBJ1-2|TRBV5-6
TGTGCCAGCGGCCCCCCGGGGAGCTATGGCTACACCTTC
CASGPPGSYGYTF
>few|TRBD2|TRBJ2-7|TRBV25-1
TGTGCCAGCAGTGTCTCTAGCGGCTACGAGCAGTACTTC
CASSVSSGYEQYF
>many|TRBD1|TRBJ1-1|TRBV5-6
TGTGCCAGCAGCTACCTGGGACAGGGTTCCACTGAAGCTTTCTTT
CASSYLGQGSTEAFF
>many|-|TRBJ2-7|TRBV27
TGTGCCAGCACCCGCCGGGCGGGATTCCACGAGCAGTACTTC
CASTRRAGFHEQYF
>-|-|TRBJ2-7|TRBV4-1
TGCGCCAGCAGCCAAGGCGAACTAGCTTACGAGCAGTACTTC
CASSQGELAYEQYF
>many|-|TRBJ2-5|TRBV2
TGTGCCAGCAGTGAAGGGACATCGACAGGGAGGCGGGAGACCCAGTACTTC
CASSEGTSTGRRETQYF
>-|-|TRBJ1-4|TRBV29-1
TGCAGCGTTGAGTCGGTGGATCGTCTTGTTGAAAAACTGTTTTTT
CSVESVDRLVEKLFF
>few|TRBD1|TRBJ1-4|TRBV30
TGTGCCTGGAGCGACAGGGGAGGGGAAAAACTGTTTTTT
CAWSDRGGEKLFF
>-|-|TRBJ2-1|TRBV20-1
TGCAGTGCTAGCGGGAGTGCCTCCAATGAGCAGTTCTTC
CSASGSASNEQFF
>once|-|TRBJ1-5|TRBV29-1
TGCAGCGTGAGCAGGGGAGCTGATCAGCCCCAGCATTTT
CSVSRGADQPQHF
>-|TRBD2|TRBJ2-1|TRBV7-3
TGTGCCAGCAGCCCCTTAGCGGGAGAGGTTGAGCAGTTCTTC
CASSPLAGEVEQFF
>few|-|TRBJ2-1|TRBV24-1
TGTGCCACCAGTGATCCTCTCATACAGGGAAAGGGTGAGCAGTTCTTC
CATSDPLIQGKGEQFF
>-|-|TRBJ1-2|TRBV6-5
TGTGCCAGCACCGGTCGGGCCCTCTATGGCTACACCTTC
CASTGRALYGYTF
>-|-|TRBJ2-5|TRBV5-6
TGTGCCAGCAGCGCCACGACACCTGCGAGAGGTTTTAGCAATCAGCCCCAGTACTTC
CASSATTPARGFSNQPQYF
>many|-|TRBJ1-3|TRBV12-3/TRBV12-4
TGTGCCAGCACCCCCGGGACCCTGGGAAACACCATATATTTT
CASTPGTLGNTIYF
>-|-|TRBJ2-7|TRBV2
TGTGCCAGCACTCGGGACATCTCCAATGAGCAGTACTTC
CASTRDISNEQYF
>many|-|TRBJ1-3|TRBV5-6
TGTGCCAGCAGCCGATTTGGTCCTGGAAACACCATATATTTT
CASSRFGPGNTIYF
>-|-|TRBJ2-5|TRBV20-1
TGCAGTGCTAGACCGTCCCTGGGCGAGACCCAGTACTTC
CSARPSLGETQYF
>-|-|TRBJ2-1|TRBV11-1
TGTGCCAGCAGTCCCGGTTGGGATGGGCAGTTCTTC
CASSPGWDGQFF
>-|TRBD1|TRBJ2-2|TRBV6-6
TGTGCCAGCAGCTACACCCAGGGGGCGGACACCGGGGAGCTGTTTTTT
CASSYTQGADTGELFF
>once|-|TRBJ1-2|TRBV2
TGTGCCAGTGATCAGGGACTCAACTATGGCTACACCTTC
CASDQGLNYGYTF
>-|-|TRBJ1-1|TRBV12-3/TRBV12-4
TGTGCCAGCAGTTCTCAGGGTTCCGCTTTCTTT
CASSSQGSAFF
>many|-|TRBJ1-5|TRBV4-3
TGCGCCAGCAGCCAAGATGAACATGGGCAGCCCCAGCATTTT
CASSQDEHGQPQHF
>-|TRBD1|TRBJ1-1|TRBV5-6
TGTGCCAGCAGCCTTGGAGGGGGCGCCGGGAACACTGAAGCTTTCTTT
CASSLGGGAGNTEAFF
>-|-|TRBJ2-6|TRBV7-8
TGTGCCAGCAGCCCCCGGACAGGGAGGGGTAGGGCTGGGGCCAACGTCCCGACTTTC
CASSPRTGRGRAGANVPTF
>-|-|TRBJ1-1|TRBV4-2
TGTACCTACCCGGTGGGGATCGGCACTGAAGCTTTCTTT
CTYPVGIGTEAFF
>-|TRBD1|TRBJ1-2|TRBV4-1
TGCGCCAGCAGCCCCCCCCTCCGGGACAGGGATGGCTACACCTTC
CASSPPLRDRDGYTF
>many|-|TRBJ1-3|TRBV9
TGTGCCAGCAGCACCCGGGACACTGTGGGGGGAAACACCATATATTTT
CASSTRDTVGGNTIYF
>many|TRBD1|TRBJ2-2|TRBV4-3
TGCGCCAGCAGCCAAGGACAGGGGGATATCACCGGGGAGCTGTTTTTT
CASSQGQGDITGELFF
>once|TRBD2|TRBJ2-1|TRBV24-1
TGTGCCACCAGTGCCTCCCCGGGACTACCACGCTACAATGAGCAGTTCTTC
CATSASPGLPRYNEQFF
>-|TRBD2|TRBJ2-7|TRBV15
TGTGCCACCAGCAGAGATCGGAGCGGGAGATTTGGAGAGCAGTACTTC
CATSRDRSGRFGEQYF
>once|-|TRBJ1-3|TRBV6-5
TGTGCCAGCACGACCTTGGGGGGCGGAAACACCATATATTTT
CASTTLGGGNTIYF
>once|-|TRBJ2-7|TRBV10-3
TGTGCCATCAGTGAGGAGGGAAGGGACGTGAGCTCCTACGAGCAGTACTTC
CAISEEGRDVSSYEQYF
>few|TRBD1|TRBJ2-5|TRBV27
TGTGCCAGCAGTAGACGGACAGGGAACACCCAGTACTTC
CASSRRTGNTQYF
>few|TRBD1|TRBJ1-1|TRBV6-5
TGTGCCAGCAGTTACTCAGGGGGCCGGATAAACACTGAAGCTTTCTTT
CASSYSGGRINTEAFF
>-|TRBD1|TRBJ2-2|TRBV4-3
TGCGCCAGCAGCCAAGAGCACAGGGGGTTGTTTTTT
CASSQEHRGLFF
>many|-|TRBJ2-2|TRBV5-6
TGTGCCAGCAGCTTGGACAGGGAGGACACCGGGGAGCTGTTTTTT
CASSLDREDTGELFF
>-|TRBD1|TRBJ2-7|TRBV27
TGTGCCAGCAAAGGGACAGAATACGAGCAGTACTTC
CASKGTEYEQYF
>many|-|TRBJ2-7|TRBV5-1
TGCGCCAGCAGCTTTCGAGCGGCTAGCTCCTACGAGCAGTACTTC
CASSFRAASSYEQYF
>-|TRBD2|TRBJ2-1|TRBV19
TGTGCCAGCGAGCCCCGGGGGACTAGCGGGAGCGGCAATGAGCAGTTCTTC
CASEPRGTSGSGNEQFF
>many|-|TRBJ2-7|TRBV4-2
TGTGCCAGCAGCCAAGGCAGGGTCTACGAGCAGTACTTC
CASSQGRVYEQYF
>many|-|TRBJ2-7|TRBV24-1
TGTGCCACCAGTGATTTGTACGAGCAGTACTTC
CATSDLYEQYF
>many|-|TRBJ2-7|TRBV11-2
TGTGCCAGCAGCTTACGCTGGGGAGACTCCTACGAGCAGTACTTC
CASSLRWGDSYEQYF
>many|TRBD2|TRBJ2-7|TRBV7-6
TGTGCCAGCAGCCGGGGACTAGCGGGAGACAATCAGTACTTC
CASSRGLAGDNQYF
>many|-|TRBJ1-4|TRBV7-2
TGTGCCAGCAGCTCTCAGGGGATAAATGAAAAACTGTTTTTT
CASSSQGINEKLFF
>-|-|TRBJ1-2|TRBV6-1
TGTGCCAGCAGTGACTGGTCGGACAACTATGGCTACACCTTC
CASSDWSDNYGYTF
>-|-|TRBJ2-1|TRBV9
TGTGCCAGCAGCGTCCAGTCCTCCTACAATGAGCAGTTCTTC
CASSVQSSYNEQFF
>medium-sized|TRBD2|TRBJ2-7|TRBV29-1
TGCAGCGTGAGGGAGCGGGAGGTCGAGCAGTACTTC
CSVREREVEQYF
>many|TRBD1|TRBJ2-7|TRBV7-6
TGTGCCACGGGACAGGACCACGAGCAGTACTTC
CATGQDHEQYF
>many|-|TRBJ2-7|TRBV7-9
TGTGCCAGCAGCTTAACGGACCCCAATTTCCCCGAGCAGTACTTC
CASSLTDPNFPEQYF
>many|-|TRBJ1-5|TRBV12-3/TRBV12-4
TGTGCCAGCAGTTTAGGCCCAGGAAGCAATCAGCCCCAGCATTTT
CASSLGPGSNQPQHF
>many|-|TRBJ1-6|TRBV7-9
TGTGCCAGCAGCTTGTACGGGATGGAAATCGAGTCACCCCTCCACTTT
CASSLYGMEIESPLHF
>many|-|TRBJ2-7|TRBV27
TGTGCCAGCACTCCCCCGGGGGCCTACGAGCAGTACTTC
CASTPPGAYEQYF
>-|TRBD2|TRBJ2-5|TRBV5-1
TGCGCCAGCAGCGTGGCGGGACTAGCGGGAGGAGAGACCCAGTACTTC
CASSVAGLAGGETQYF
>many|-|TRBJ1-6|TRBV7-6
TGTGCCAGCAGCTCCGGACGGGGGAATGGTAATTCACCCCTCCACTTT
CASSSGRGNGNSPLHF
>few|-|TRBJ2-3|TRBV7-2
TGTGCCAGCAGCCGAGGCACTGCATCCCGGACAGATACGCAGTATTTT
CASSRGTASRTDTQYF
>-|-|TRBJ1-5|TRBV7-8
TGTGCCAGCAGCTTCGGCCAACCCGAGAGGCCCCAGCATTTT
CASSFGQPERPQHF
>-|TRBD1|TRBJ1-5|TRBV11-1
TGTGCCAGCAGCTTAGGGCAGGGGGACCAAGAGACCCAGCATTTT
CASSLGQGDQETQHF